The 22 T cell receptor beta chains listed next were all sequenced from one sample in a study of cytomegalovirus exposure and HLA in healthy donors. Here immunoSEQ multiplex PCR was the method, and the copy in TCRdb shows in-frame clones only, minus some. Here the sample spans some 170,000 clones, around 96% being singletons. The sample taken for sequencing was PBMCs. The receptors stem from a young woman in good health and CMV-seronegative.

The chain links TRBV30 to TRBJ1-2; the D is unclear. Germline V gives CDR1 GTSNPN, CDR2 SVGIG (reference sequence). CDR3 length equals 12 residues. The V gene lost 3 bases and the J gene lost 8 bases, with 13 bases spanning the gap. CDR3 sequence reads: CAWSPTGPGYTF. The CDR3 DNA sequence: TGTGCCTGGAGCCCGACTGGTCCGGGCTACACCTTC.

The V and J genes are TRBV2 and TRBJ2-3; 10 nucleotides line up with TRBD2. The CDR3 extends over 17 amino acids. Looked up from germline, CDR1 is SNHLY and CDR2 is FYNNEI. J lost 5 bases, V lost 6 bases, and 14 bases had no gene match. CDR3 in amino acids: CASSELSGGASGDTQYF. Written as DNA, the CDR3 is TGTGCCAGCAGCGAACTCAGCGGGGGGGCCTCTGGAGATACGCAGTATTTT.

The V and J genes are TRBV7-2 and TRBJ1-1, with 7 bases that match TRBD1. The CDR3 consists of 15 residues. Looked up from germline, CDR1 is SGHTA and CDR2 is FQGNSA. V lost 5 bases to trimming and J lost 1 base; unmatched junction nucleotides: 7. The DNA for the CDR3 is TGTGCCAGCAGCCCCCGGGACAGAGAGAACACTGAAGCTTTCTTT. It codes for CASSPRDRENTEAFF.

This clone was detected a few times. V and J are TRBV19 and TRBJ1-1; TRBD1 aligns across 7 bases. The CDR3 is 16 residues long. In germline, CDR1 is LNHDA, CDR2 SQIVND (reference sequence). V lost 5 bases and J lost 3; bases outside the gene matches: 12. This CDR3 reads CASSGRQGTLYTEAFF. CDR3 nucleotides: TGTGCCAGTAGTGGGAGACAGGGCACCCTCTACACTGAAGCTTTCTTT.

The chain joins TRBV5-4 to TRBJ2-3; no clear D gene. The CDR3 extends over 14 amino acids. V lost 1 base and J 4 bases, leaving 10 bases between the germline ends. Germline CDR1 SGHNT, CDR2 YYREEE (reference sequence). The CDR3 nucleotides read TGTGCCAGCAGCTTGCGGGTTGGCGCAGATACGCAGTATTTT. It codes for CASSLRVGADTQYF.

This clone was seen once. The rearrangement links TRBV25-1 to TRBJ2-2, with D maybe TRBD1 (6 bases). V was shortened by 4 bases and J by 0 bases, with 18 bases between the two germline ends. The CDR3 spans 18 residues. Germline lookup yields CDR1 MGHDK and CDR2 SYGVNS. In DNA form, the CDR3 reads TGTGCCAGCAGTGCTTCGCCGGGACAAAGGACGAACACCGGGGAGCTGTTTTTT. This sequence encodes CASSASPGQRTNTGELFF.

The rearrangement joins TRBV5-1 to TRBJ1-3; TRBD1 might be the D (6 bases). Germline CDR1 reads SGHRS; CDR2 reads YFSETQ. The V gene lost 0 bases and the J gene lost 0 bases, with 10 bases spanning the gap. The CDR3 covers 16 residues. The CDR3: CASSLDDRSSGNTIYF. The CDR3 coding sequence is TGCGCCAGCAGCTTGGACGACAGGAGCTCTGGAAACACCATATATTTT.

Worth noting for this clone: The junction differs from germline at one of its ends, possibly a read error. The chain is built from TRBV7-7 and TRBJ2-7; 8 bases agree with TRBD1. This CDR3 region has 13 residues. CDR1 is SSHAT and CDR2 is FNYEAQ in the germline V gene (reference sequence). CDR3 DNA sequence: TGTGCTAGCAGTGTGGACAGGGCCCACGAGCAGTACTTC. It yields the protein CASSVDRAHEQYF.

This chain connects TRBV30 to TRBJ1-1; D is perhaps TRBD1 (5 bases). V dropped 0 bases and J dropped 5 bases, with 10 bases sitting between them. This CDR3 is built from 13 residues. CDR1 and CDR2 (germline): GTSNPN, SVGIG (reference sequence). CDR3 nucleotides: TGTGCCTGGAGTGTCGCGGGGGGGACTGAAGCTTTCTTT. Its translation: CAWSVAGGTEAFF. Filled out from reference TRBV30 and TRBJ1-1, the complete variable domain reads SQTIHQWPATLVQPVGSPLSLECTVEGTSNPNLYWYRQAAGRGLQLLFYSVGIGQISSEVPQNLSASRPQDRQFILSSKKLLLSDSGFYLCAWSVAGGTEAFFGQGTRLTVV.

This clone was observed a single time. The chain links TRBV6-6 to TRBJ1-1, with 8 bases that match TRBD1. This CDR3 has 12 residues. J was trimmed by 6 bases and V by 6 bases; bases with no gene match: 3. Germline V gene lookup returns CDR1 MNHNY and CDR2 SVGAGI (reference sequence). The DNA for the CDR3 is TGTGCCAGCAGCGTGACAGGGGCTGAAGCTTTCTTT. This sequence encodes CASSVTGAEAFF.

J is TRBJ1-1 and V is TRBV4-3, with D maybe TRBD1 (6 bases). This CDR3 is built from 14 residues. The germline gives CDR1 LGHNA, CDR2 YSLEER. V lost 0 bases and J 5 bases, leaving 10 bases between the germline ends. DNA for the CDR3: TGCGCCAGCAGCCAAGATTACAGGGTGACTGAAGCTTTCTTT. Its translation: CASSQDYRVTEAFF.

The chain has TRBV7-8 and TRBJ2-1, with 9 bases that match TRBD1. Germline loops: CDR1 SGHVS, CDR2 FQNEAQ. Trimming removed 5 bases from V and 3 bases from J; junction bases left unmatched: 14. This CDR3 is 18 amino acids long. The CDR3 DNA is TGTGCCAGCAGCCAGCGTCAGCCAGGGACAGGGAACTACAATGAGCAGTTCTTC. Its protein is CASSQRQPGTGNYNEQFF.

The chain's CDR3 is CASSLTSGGPTDTQYF. The CDR3 bases are TGTGCCAGCAGCTTGACTAGCGGGGGACCCACAGATACGCAGTATTTT. The gene calls are TRBV5-4 and TRBJ2-3; 11 bases match TRBD2. The V and J ends lost 1 base and 2 bases, in that order; junction bases with no gene match: 3. This CDR3 spans 16 amino acids. In germline, CDR1 is SGHNT, CDR2 YYREEE (reference sequence).

This CDR3 reads CASSNSGYTEAFF. DNA for the CDR3: TGTGCCAGCAGCAACTCGGGGTACACTGAAGCTTTCTTT. This chain joins TRBV7-2 and TRBJ1-1; no definite D call. The CDR3 totals 13 residues. The V end lost 5 bases, the J end lost 3 bases, and 10 bases lay between the germline ends. The germline V gene has CDR1 SGHTA and CDR2 FQGNSA.

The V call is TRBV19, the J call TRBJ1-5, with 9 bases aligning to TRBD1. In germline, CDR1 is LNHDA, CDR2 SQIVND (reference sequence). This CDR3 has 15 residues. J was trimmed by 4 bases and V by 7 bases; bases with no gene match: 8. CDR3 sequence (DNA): TGTGCCAGTAAACCAGGGACAGGGTTGAATCAGCCCCAGCATTTT. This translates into CASKPGTGLNQPQHF.

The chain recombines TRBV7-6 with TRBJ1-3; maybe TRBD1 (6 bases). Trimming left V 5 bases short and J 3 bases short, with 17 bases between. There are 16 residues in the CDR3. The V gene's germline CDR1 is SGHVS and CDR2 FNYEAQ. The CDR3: CASSPGSGGFGNTIYF. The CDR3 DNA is TGTGCCAGCAGCCCCGGGAGCGGGGGCTTTGGAAACACCATATATTTT.

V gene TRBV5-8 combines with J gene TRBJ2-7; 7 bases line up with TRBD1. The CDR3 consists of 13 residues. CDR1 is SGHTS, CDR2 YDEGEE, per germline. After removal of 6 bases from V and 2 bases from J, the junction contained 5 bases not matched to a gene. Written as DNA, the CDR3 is TGTGCCAGCACCACGGACAGGACCTACGAGCAGTACTTC. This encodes CASTTDRTYEQYF.

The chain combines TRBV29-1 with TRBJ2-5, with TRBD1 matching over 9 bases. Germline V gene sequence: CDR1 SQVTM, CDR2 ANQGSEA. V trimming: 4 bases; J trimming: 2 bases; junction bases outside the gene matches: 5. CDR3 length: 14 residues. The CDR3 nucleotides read TGCAGCGTTGTCGGAGACAGGGGGCAAGAGACCCAGTACTTC. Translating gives CSVVGDRGQETQYF.

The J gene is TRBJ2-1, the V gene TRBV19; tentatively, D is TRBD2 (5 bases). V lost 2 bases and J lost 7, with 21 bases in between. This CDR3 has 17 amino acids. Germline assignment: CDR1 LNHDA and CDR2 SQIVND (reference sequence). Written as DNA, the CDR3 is TGTGCCAGTAGTATATCGCGCCGCGAGTTAGCGAGAAATGAGCAGTTCTTC. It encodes CASSISRRELARNEQFF.

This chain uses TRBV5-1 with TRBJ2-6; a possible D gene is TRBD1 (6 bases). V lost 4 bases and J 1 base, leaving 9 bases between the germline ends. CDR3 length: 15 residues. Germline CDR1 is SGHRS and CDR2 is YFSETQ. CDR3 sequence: CASSVTGSGANVLTF. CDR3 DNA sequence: TGCGCCAGCAGCGTAACAGGGTCTGGGGCCAACGTCCTGACTTTC.

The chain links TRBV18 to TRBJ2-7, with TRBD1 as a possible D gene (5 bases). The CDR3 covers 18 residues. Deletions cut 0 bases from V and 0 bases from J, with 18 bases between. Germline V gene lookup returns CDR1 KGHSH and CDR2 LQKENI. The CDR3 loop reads CASSPPGERQPISYEQYF. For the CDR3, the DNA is TGTGCCAGCTCACCACCGGGTGAAAGACAGCCGATCTCCTACGAGCAGTACTTC. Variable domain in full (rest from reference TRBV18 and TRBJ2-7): NAGVMQNPRHLVRRRGQEARLRCSPMKGHSHVYWYRQLPEEGLKFMVYLQKENIIDESGMPKERFSAEFPKEGPSILRIQQVVRGDSAAYFCASSPPGERQPISYEQYFGPGTRLTVT.

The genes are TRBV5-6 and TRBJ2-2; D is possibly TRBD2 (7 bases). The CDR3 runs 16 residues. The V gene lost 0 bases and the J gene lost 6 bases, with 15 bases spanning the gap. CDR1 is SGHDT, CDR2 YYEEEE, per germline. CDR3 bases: TGTGCCAGCAGCTTGGGTGGGGGGGCTGAAGCCGGGGAGCTGTTTTTT. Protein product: CASSLGGGAEAGELFF.